The T cell receptor (beta chain) described here comes from a study of blood T cell repertoires in COVID-19. Study details: The United States, Italy and Spain were the sources of the acute and convalescent COVID-19 samples. From T cells, B-cell-depleted T cells, or PBMCs came the material, which was cDNA or gDNA.

Authors' methods: The authors estimated nucleated cell counts from reference gene primer amplification. Sequenced by immunoSEQ multiplex PCR; TCRdb stores in-frame clones only, minus some. V, J and clone size derive from that table, while D and trimming were established from the DNA sequence. Of approximately 170,000 clones listed, about 81% are singletons. The CDR3 has 16 residues. CDR1 is LNHDA and CDR2 is SQIVND in the germline V gene (reference sequence). The V end was cut by 3 bases, the J end by 3 bases, with 18 bases between. This chain joins TRBV19 and TRBJ2-7, with D hard to call. This TCR was sampled from a woman of 80 years or more with acute or convalescent COVID-19. The sample consisted of peripheral blood. The CDR3 region has the DNA TGTGCCAGTAGTATCCTTCCCGACACACACCTCTACGAGCAGTACTTC. Translating it yields CASSILPDTHLYEQYF.